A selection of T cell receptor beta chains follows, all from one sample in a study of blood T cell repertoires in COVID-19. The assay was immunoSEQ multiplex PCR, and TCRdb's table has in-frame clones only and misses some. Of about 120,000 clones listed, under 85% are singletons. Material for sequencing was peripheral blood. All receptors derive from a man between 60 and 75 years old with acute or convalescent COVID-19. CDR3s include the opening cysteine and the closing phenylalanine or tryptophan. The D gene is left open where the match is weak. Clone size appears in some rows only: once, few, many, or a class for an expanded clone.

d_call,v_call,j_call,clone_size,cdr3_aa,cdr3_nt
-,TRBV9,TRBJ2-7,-,CASSVSPVRGYEQYF,TGTGCCAGCAGCGTATCCCCGGTCAGGGGCTACGAGCAGTACTTC
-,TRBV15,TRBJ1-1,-,CATSRDGTVEAFF,TGTGCCACCAGCAGAGATGGCACAGTTGAAGCTTTCTTT
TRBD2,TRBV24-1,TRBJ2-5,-,CATEAGGRQKTQYF,TGTGCCACCGAAGCGGGAGGGCGGCAAAAGACCCAGTACTTC
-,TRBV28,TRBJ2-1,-,CASSLGGPSYDEQFF,TGTGCCAGCAGTTTAGGGGGCCCATCATACGATGAGCAGTTCTTC
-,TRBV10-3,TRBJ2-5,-,CAISGGTYQETQYF,TGTGCCATCAGTGGCGGGACGTACCAAGAGACCCAGTACTTC
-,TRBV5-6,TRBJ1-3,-,CASSLEQGKGNTIYF,TGTGCCAGCAGCTTGGAGCAGGGGAAAGGAAACACCATATATTTT
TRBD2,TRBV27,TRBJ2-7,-,CASSLGLAGVYEQYF,TGTGCCAGCAGTTTAGGACTAGCGGGCGTCTACGAGCAGTACTTC
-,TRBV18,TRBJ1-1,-,CASSLLQNTEAFF,TGTGCCAGCTCACTTTTACAGAACACTGAAGCTTTCTTT
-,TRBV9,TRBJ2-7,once,CASSPSYEQYF,TGTGCCAGCAGCCCTTCCTACGAGCAGTACTTC
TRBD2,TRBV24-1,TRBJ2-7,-,CATSDRSGMGYEQYF,TGTGCCACCAGTGACCGTAGCGGGATGGGTTACGAGCAGTACTTC
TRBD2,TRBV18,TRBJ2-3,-,CASSPASGRADTQYF,TGTGCCAGCTCACCAGCTAGCGGGAGGGCAGATACGCAGTATTTT
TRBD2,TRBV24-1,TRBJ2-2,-,CATSDSPGTSVPGELFF,TGTGCCACCAGTGACTCACCCGGGACTAGCGTACCCGGGGAGCTGTTTTTT
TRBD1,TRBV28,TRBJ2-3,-,CASRPGTGPDTQYF,TGTGCCAGCAGGCCCGGGACAGGGCCAGATACGCAGTATTTT
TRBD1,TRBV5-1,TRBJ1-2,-,CASSLGQGMEGYGYTF,TGCGCCAGCAGCTTGGGACAGGGAATGGAGGGCTATGGCTACACCTTC
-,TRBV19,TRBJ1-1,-,CASSPPRGTEAFF,TGTGCCAGTAGTCCGCCTCGGGGGACTGAAGCTTTCTTT
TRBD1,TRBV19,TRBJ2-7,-,CASSLGQGLYEQYF,TGTGCCAGTAGTCTCGGACAGGGGCTGTACGAGCAGTACTTC
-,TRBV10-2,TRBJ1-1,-,CASRAAEAFF,TGCGCCAGCAGGGCAGCTGAAGCTTTCTTT
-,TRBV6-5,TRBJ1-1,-,CASLVPGSDTEAFF,TGTGCCAGCCTAGTCCCAGGGTCGGACACTGAAGCTTTCTTT
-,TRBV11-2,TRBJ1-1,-,CASSPTGGRTEAFF,TGTGCCAGCAGCCCCACGGGGGGCAGGACTGAAGCTTTCTTT
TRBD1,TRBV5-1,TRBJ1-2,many,CASSLGGQGAYGYTF,TGCGCCAGCAGCTTAGGAGGGCAGGGGGCCTATGGCTACACCTTC
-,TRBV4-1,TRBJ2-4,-,CASSQGLTSGLAKNIQYF,TGCGCCAGCAGCCAAGGTCTAACTTCAGGGTTAGCCAAAAACATTCAGTACTTC
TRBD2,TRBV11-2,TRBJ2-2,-,CASSFMRESTGELFF,TGTGCCAGCAGCTTCATGCGGGAGAGCACCGGGGAGCTGTTTTTT
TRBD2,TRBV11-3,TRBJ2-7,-,CASSLDSTSGYQVYEQYF,TGTGCCAGCAGCTTAGATTCGACTAGCGGATATCAAGTCTACGAGCAGTACTTC
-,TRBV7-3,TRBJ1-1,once,CASSLNSGDQAFF,TGTGCCAGCAGCTTAAATTCAGGGGATCAGGCTTTCTTT
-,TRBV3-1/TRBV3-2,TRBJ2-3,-,CASAGTDTQYF,TGTGCCAGCGCGGGCACAGATACGCAGTATTTT
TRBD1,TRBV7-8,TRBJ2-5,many,CASSLGSGTGFQETQYF,TGTGCCAGCAGCTTAGGATCCGGGACAGGCTTCCAAGAGACCCAGTACTTC
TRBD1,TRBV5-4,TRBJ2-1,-,CASGHRQGTYNEQFF,TGTGCCAGCGGCCATCGACAGGGAACCTACAATGAGCAGTTCTTC
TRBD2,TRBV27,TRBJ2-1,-,CASSLLLAAEGDEQFF,TGTGCCAGCAGTTTATTACTAGCGGCCGAGGGGGATGAGCAGTTCTTC
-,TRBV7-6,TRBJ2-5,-,CASSFNAPGLLAPETQYF,TGTGCCAGCAGCTTTAACGCTCCGGGACTCCTTGCCCCAGAGACCCAGTACTTC
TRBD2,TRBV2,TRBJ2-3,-,CASRPGTSGNTDTQYF,TGTGCCAGCAGACCCGGGACTAGCGGAAACACAGATACGCAGTATTTT
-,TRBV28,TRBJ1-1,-,CAPRGNTEAFF,TGTGCTCCACGGGGGAACACTGAAGCTTTCTTT
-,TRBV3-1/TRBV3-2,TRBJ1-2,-,CASSQKPTTGYGYTF,TGTGCCAGCAGCCAGAAACCGACCACGGGCTATGGCTACACCTTC
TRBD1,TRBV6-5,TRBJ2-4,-,CASSRQGPINIQYF,TGTGCCAGCAGCCGACAGGGCCCGATAAACATTCAGTACTTC
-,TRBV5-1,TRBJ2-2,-,CASSLEARTNTGELFF,TGCGCCAGCAGCTTGGAAGCCCGCACGAACACCGGGGAGCTGTTTTTT
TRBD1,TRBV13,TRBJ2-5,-,CASSQDRVQETQYF,TGTGCCAGCAGCCAGGACAGGGTTCAAGAGACCCAGTACTTC
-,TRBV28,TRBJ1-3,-,CASSSGVRGNTIYF,TGTGCCAGCAGTTCGGGGGTGAGGGGAAACACCATATATTTT
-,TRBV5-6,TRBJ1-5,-,CASSLYGGNQPQHF,TGTGCCAGCAGCTTGTACGGTGGCAATCAGCCCCAGCATTTT
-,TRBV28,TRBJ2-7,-,CASSLPRGYEQYF,TGTGCCAGCAGTTTGCCCAGGGGCTACGAGCAGTACTTC
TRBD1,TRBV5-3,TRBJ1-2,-,CARSLSEGQTYGYTF,TGTGCCAGAAGCTTGTCAGAGGGACAGACCTATGGCTACACCTTC
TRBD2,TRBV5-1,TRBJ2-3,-,CASSPTSTSTDTQYF,TGCGCCAGCAGCCCGACTAGCACTAGCACAGATACGCAGTATTTT
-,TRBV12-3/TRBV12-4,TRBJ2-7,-,CASSFGSYEQYF,TGTGCCAGCAGTTTTGGCAGCTACGAGCAGTACTTC
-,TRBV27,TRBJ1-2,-,CASSLYRDYGYTF,TGTGCCAGCAGTCTATACAGGGACTATGGCTACACCTTC
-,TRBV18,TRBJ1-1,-,CASSPLSGETEAFF,TGTGCCAGCTCACCCCTCTCAGGGGAAACTGAAGCTTTCTTT
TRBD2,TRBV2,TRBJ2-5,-,CASSETGAGETQYF,TGTGCCAGCAGTGAAACGGGAGCGGGGGAGACCCAGTACTTC
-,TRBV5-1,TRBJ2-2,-,CASIRESGNTGELFF,TGCGCCAGCATACGGGAGTCCGGCAACACCGGGGAGCTGTTTTTT
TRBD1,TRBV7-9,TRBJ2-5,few,CASSNTGAETQYF,TGTGCCAGCAGCAATACAGGGGCCGAGACCCAGTACTTC
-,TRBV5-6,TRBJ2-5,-,CASSYLSETQYF,TGTGCCAGCAGCTATTTGTCGGAGACCCAGTACTTC